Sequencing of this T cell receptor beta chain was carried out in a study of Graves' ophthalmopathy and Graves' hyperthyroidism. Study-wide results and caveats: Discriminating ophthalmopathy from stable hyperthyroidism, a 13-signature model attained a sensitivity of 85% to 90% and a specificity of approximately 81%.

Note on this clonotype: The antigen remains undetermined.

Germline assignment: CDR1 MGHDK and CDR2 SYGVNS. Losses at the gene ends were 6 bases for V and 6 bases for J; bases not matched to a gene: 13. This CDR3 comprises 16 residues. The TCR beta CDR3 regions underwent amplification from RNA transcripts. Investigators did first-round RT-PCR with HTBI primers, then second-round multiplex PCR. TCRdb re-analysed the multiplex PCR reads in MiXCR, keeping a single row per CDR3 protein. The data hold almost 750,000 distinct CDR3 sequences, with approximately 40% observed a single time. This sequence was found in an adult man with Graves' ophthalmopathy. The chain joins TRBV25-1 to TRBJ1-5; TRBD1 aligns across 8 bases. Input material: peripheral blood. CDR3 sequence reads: CASSQDRTGFGQPQHF. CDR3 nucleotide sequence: TGTGCCAGCAGCCAAGATCGGACAGGGTTTGGTCAGCCCCAGCATTTT. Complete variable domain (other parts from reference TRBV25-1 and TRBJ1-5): EADIYQTPRYLVIGTGKKITLECSQTMGHDKMYWYQQDPGMELHLIHYSYGVNSTEKGDLSSESTVSRIRTEHFPLTLESARPSHTSQYLCASSQDRTGFGQPQHFGDGTRLSIL.